This entry describes one T cell receptor (beta chain). Universal primer sites and UMIs were introduced during 5'RACE template-switching synthesis of TCR cDNA. TCRdb reprocessed the 5' RACE reads via MiXCR and lists one record per CDR3 protein. Found here are hundreds of thousands of distinct CDR3 sequences, around 20% of them singletons; the top ten hold 15% to 20%. This sample was included in a study of T cells after yellow fever vaccination. The length of the CDR3 is 13 residues. From germline, CDR1 is KGHDR and CDR2 SFDVKD. The V and J ends lost 7 bases and 9 bases respectively, with 16 bases between them.

The sample consisted of PBMCs, taken before the yellow fever booster vaccination. The rearrangement joins TRBV24-1 to TRBJ2-3; D possibly corresponds to TRBD2 (6 bases). This clonotype was sampled from a young man who received the YFV17D yellow fever vaccine. CDR3 protein: CATSKAYRGTQYF. In nucleotides, the CDR3 is TGTGCCACCAGCAAAGCCTATCGGGGGACGCAGTATTTT.